This T cell receptor beta chain was recorded in a study of blood T cell repertoires in COVID-19. Turning to the study itself: PBMCs, B-cell-depleted T cells, or T cells provided the cDNA or gDNA that made up the material.

Original processing notes: Reference gene primer amplification in the assay estimated nucleated cell counts. Sequencing used immunoSEQ multiplex PCR; TCRdb keeps in-frame clones, though not all of them. V, J and clone size were drawn from that table, and D and trimming were deduced from the DNA. The sample holds over 95,000 clones; more than 80% are singletons and the top ten take roughly a tenth. This receptor was obtained from a human donor in a cohort sampled during active COVID-19. The sample taken for sequencing was peripheral blood.

CDR3 in amino acids: CASSVQGTAGANVLTF. CDR3 coding DNA: TGTGCCAGCAGCGTTCAGGGGACGGCTGGGGCCAACGTCCTGACTTTC. This chain connects TRBV9 to TRBJ2-6; possible D gene TRBD1, 6 bases. The germline CDR1 and CDR2 sequences are SGDLS and YYNGEE. Trimming removed 2 bases at V and 2 bases at J, with 11 bases between. The CDR3 contains 16 residues.